These 23 T cell receptor beta chains were all obtained from the same sample, sequenced in a study of T cell responses to AZD1222 COVID-19 vaccine. Repertoires were generated with immunoSEQ multiplex PCR, while TCRdb's copy carries only in-frame clones and drops some. This sample carries some 150,000 clones, approximately 85% of them seen once, and the ten largest clones take about 7.9%. This specimen consisted of peripheral blood, obtained 28 days after the second dose of the MenACWY control vaccine. The receptors were sampled from an adult who received the MenACWY meningococcal vaccine as a control.

The chain couples TRBV24-1 to TRBJ1-2, with a weak D call TRBD1 (5 bases). Trimming pared 4 bases from V and 4 bases from J, leaving 18 bases between. Germline assignment: CDR1 KGHDR and CDR2 SFDVKD. This CDR3 is 16 amino acids long. The CDR3 coding sequence is TGTGCCACCAGTGACCCACGTGGAGGGGCTGGCTATGGCTACACCTTC. Its translation is CATSDPRGGAGYGYTF.

The chain carries TRBV6-5 and TRBJ2-5, with D tentatively TRBD1 (5 bases). CDR3 length: 14 amino acids. Germline lookup yields CDR1 MNHEY and CDR2 SVGAGI. Trimming pared 6 bases from V and 2 bases from J, leaving 13 bases between. In DNA form, the CDR3 reads TGTGCCAGCAGGTGGGGCAGGTTGCAAGAGACCCAGTACTTC. The encoded protein is CASRWGRLQETQYF.

This chain connects TRBV18 to TRBJ1-1, with 7 bases fitting TRBD1. V lost 6 bases to trimming and J lost 6 bases; unmatched junction nucleotides: 13. Germline V CDR1 and CDR2: KGHSH, LQKENI. The CDR3 totals 15 residues. The CDR3, as DNA: TGTGCCAGCTCCGGGGACAGCTCGGTTCGGGCTGAAGCTTTCTTT. Translating gives CASSGDSSVRAEAFF.

This chain connects TRBV4-1 to TRBJ2-7, with 7 bases that match TRBD2. The CDR3 is 15 residues long. CDR1 is MGHRA and CDR2 is YSYEKL in the germline V gene. V shed 2 bases, J shed 4 bases, and the junction held 8 bases outside the gene matches. CDR3 region: CASSQPRGSKYEQYF. In nucleotides, the CDR3 is TGCGCCAGCAGCCAACCCCGCGGGAGTAAATACGAGCAGTACTTC.

J is TRBJ2-4 and V is TRBV19; 8 bases are shared with TRBD1. CDR1 is LNHDA and CDR2 is SQIVND in the germline V gene (reference sequence). The CDR3 runs to 17 residues. V lost 2 bases to trimming and J lost 3 bases; unmatched junction nucleotides: 9. This chain's CDR3 is CASSIRGQALSKNIQYF. The CDR3, as DNA: TGTGCCAGTAGTATAAGGGGACAGGCCCTAAGCAAAAACATTCAGTACTTC.

This clone has just one count. This chain joins TRBV11-3 and TRBJ1-1; D unresolved. This CDR3 region has 16 residues. Germline V gene lookup returns CDR1 SGHNT and CDR2 YENEEA. Trimming stripped 1 base from V and 5 bases from J, with 17 bases between. CDR3 nucleotide sequence: TGTGCCAGCAGCTTAGGGATTACAGTACAACAGACTGAAGCTTTCTTT. It yields the protein CASSLGITVQQTEAFF.

This clone has a handful of counts. This sequence joins TRBV28 and TRBJ1-3; D possibly corresponds to TRBD1 (5 bases). V gave up 3 bases and J gave up 0 bases, with 18 bases separating them. This CDR3 comprises 18 residues. From germline, CDR1 is MDHEN and CDR2 SYDVKM. The CDR3 region is CASSFQRGRRVSGNTIYF. CDR3 DNA sequence: TGTGCCAGCAGTTTTCAAAGGGGTAGGCGCGTCTCTGGAAACACCATATATTTT.

The rearrangement joins TRBV24-1 to TRBJ2-7; 7 positions agree with TRBD1. Germline assignment: CDR1 KGHDR and CDR2 SFDVKD. Trimming cost V 4 bases and J 7 bases; bases outside gene matches: 6. The CDR3 extends over 13 amino acids. As DNA, the CDR3 is TGTGCCACCAGTGACTCGGGACAGCCAGAGCAGTACTTC. Its translation is CATSDSGQPEQYF.

The V and J genes are TRBV19 and TRBJ1-5, with D possibly matching TRBD1 (5 bases). The CDR3 spans 15 residues. The germline V gene encodes CDR1 LNHDA and CDR2 SQIVND (reference sequence). V lost 2 bases to trimming and J lost 5 bases, with 13 bases between them. CDR3 region: CASSIRPGNDQPQHF. CDR3 in DNA: TGTGCCAGTAGTATAAGACCAGGGAATGATCAGCCCCAGCATTTT.

The chain combines TRBV5-1 with TRBJ2-6, with D tentatively TRBD1 or TRBD2 (5 bases each). The CDR3 loop spans 17 amino acids. Trimming shortened V by 5 bases and J by 1 base, and 16 bases separated the two germline ends. Germline assignment: CDR1 SGHRS and CDR2 YFSETQ. The CDR3 DNA is TGCGCCAGCAGTTCGGGACGGATACTTTCTGGGGCCAACGTCCTGACTTTC. Its protein is CASSSGRILSGANVLTF.

The rearrangement links TRBV7-2 to TRBJ1-5, with D uncertain. V shed 1 base and J shed 5 bases, with 6 bases lying between them. CDR1 and CDR2 (germline): SGHTA, FQGNSA. This CDR3 spans 13 amino acids. As DNA, the CDR3 is TGTGCCAGCAGCTTAGGCGGATATCAGCCCCAGCATTTT. Its translation: CASSLGGYQPQHF.

V is TRBV10-3 and J is TRBJ1-2, with D possibly being TRBD1 (5 bases). The CDR3 is 15 residues long. The V and J ends lost 8 bases and 4 bases respectively, with 20 bases between them. Per germline, CDR1 ENHRY and CDR2 SYGVKD. The CDR3 coding sequence is TGTGCCATCCAAGAGGGAAGCAGGGAGATCTATGGCTACACCTTC. Amino acid sequence: CAIQEGSREIYGYTF.

CDR3: CASREGGRDEQYV. CDR3 coding DNA: TGTGCCAGCAGGGAAGGGGGCCGAGATGAGCAGTACGTC. The chain is built from TRBV2 and TRBJ2-7; TRBD1 agrees at 7 bases. The germline CDR1 and CDR2 sequences are SNHLY and FYNNEI. The CDR3 has 13 residues.

CDR3 sequence (DNA): TGCAGTGCTAGTAGAATAGCGGGAGGGGTCACCGGGGAGCTGTTTTTT. It specifies CSASRIAGGVTGELFF. This sequence joins TRBV20-1 and TRBJ2-2, with 11 bases that match TRBD2. The length of the CDR3 is 16 residues. V was clipped by 3 bases and J by 4 bases; unmatched bases: 7. Looked up from germline, CDR1 is DFQATT and CDR2 is SNEGSKA (reference sequence).

The chain combines TRBV11-2 with TRBJ1-1; the D is unclear. The CDR3 length is 16 residues. V was clipped by 4 bases and J by 2 bases, with 17 bases between them. Looked up from germline, CDR1 is SGHAT and CDR2 is FQNNGV. CDR3: CASSSLLHPINTEAFF. CDR3 in DNA: TGTGCCAGCAGCTCCCTTTTACACCCTATCAACACTGAAGCTTTCTTT.

V is TRBV6-5 and J is TRBJ1-3; no clear D gene. Deletions cut 5 bases from V and 0 bases from J, with 11 bases between. CDR1 and CDR2 (germline): MNHEY, SVGAGI. There are 15 residues in the CDR3. The CDR3 DNA sequence: TGTGCCAGCAGTACAGACCCCTTCTCTGGAAACACCATATATTTT. It is translated as CASSTDPFSGNTIYF.

This clone was recorded a few times. The CDR3 here is CATSRGAPTGGNEQFF. CDR3 nucleotide sequence: TGTGCCACCAGCAGAGGGGCCCCGACAGGGGGGAATGAGCAGTTCTTC. The chain joins TRBV15 to TRBJ2-1; 9 positions agree with TRBD1. The CDR3 is 16 amino acids. The trim removed 1 base at V and 7 bases at J, leaving 8 bases unmatched. Germline CDR1 is LNHNV and CDR2 is YYDKDF (reference sequence).

The rearrangement links TRBV5-4 to TRBJ1-2, with D tentatively TRBD1 (5 bases). With 4 bases removed from V and 5 bases from J, the gap between germline ends came to 15 bases. CDR3 length: 14 residues. Germline V gene lookup returns CDR1 SGHNT and CDR2 YYREEE (reference sequence). The CDR3 is CASSPGGWRYGYTF. The CDR3 DNA is TGTGCCAGCAGCCCGGGGGGGTGGAGGTATGGCTACACCTTC.

The CDR3 reads CASSVGWDRGGYTF. CDR3 coding DNA: TGTGCCAGCAGCGTAGGGTGGGACAGGGGAGGCTACACCTTC. The V gene is TRBV9, the J gene TRBJ1-2, with 10 bases lining up with TRBD1. The CDR3 is 14 amino acids. CDR1 is SGDLS, CDR2 YYNGEE, per germline. V lost 0 bases, J lost 8 bases, and 4 bases stayed unmatched. The whole variable domain, filled in from reference TRBV9 and TRBJ1-2, reads DSGVTQTPKHLITATGQRVTLRCSPRSGDLSVYWYQQSLDQGLQFLIQYYNGEERAKGNILERFSAQQFPDLHSELNLSSLELGDSALYFCASSVGWDRGGYTFGSGTRLTVV.

The DNA of the CDR3 is TGTGCCAGCAGCTTAGAGCCCACACGGAAGTACTTC. As protein: CASSLEPTRKYF. V is TRBV11-1 and J is TRBJ2-5, with D uncertain. CDR1 and CDR2 from the germline V gene are SGHAT and FQDESV (reference sequence). V lost 1 base and J lost 12, with 12 bases in between. CDR3 size: 12 residues.

The chain uses TRBV4-3 and TRBJ1-6, with no clear D. CDR3 length: 16 residues. Germline-derived CDR1 and CDR2 are LGHNA and YSLEER. V was cut by 0 bases and J by 7 bases, with 13 bases left in between. The CDR3 coding sequence is TGCGCCAGCAGCCAAGAGGCAGCTTCGAACAATTCACCCCTCCACTTT. Its translation: CASSQEAASNNSPLHF.

V is TRBV19 and J is TRBJ2-1; tentative D call: TRBD2 (6 bases). Between the trimmed V and J ends, which lost 5 bases and 0 bases, there was a span of 14 bases. The CDR3 consists of 16 residues. Germline-derived CDR1 and CDR2 are LNHDA and SQIVND (reference sequence). The CDR3 loop is CASSSGSGDSYNEQFF. CDR3 in DNA: TGTGCCAGTAGTTCGGGTAGCGGCGACTCCTACAATGAGCAGTTCTTC.

The count of this clone is one. The rearrangement links TRBV5-1 to TRBJ2-1, with no clear D. Germline V gene sequence: CDR1 SGHRS, CDR2 YFSETQ. V was cut by 1 base and J by 2 bases, with 10 bases left in between. The CDR3 covers 15 residues. The CDR3 nucleotides read TGCGCCAGCAGCTTGATTGGCAGCGCCTACAATGAGCAGTTCTTC. Its protein is CASSLIGSAYNEQFF.